The next 30 T cell receptor beta chains were all read from a single sample in a study of CD8 T cells in ankylosing spondylitis. TCRdb itself ran the 5' RACE reads through MiXCR, one entry per CDR3 protein. The repertoire has some 270,000 distinct CDR3 sequences, about a sixth of them found once; the top ten carry around 32%. The sample taken for sequencing was blood, either unsorted or a sorted T cell fraction (not recorded which). The origin of the receptors is a male donor with ankylosing spondylitis or in good health (not recorded which).

The chain joins TRBV12-3 or TRBV12-4 to TRBJ2-5; 7 bases are shared with TRBD2. The V segment lost 0 bases and the J segment 4 bases; nucleotides outside the gene matches: 5. The CDR3 runs to 15 residues. For the CDR3, the DNA is TGTGCCAGCAGTTTAGCGGGGGGGGGTCCAGAGACCCAGTACTTC. It specifies CASSLAGGGPETQYF.

This clonotype was recorded a few times. The J gene is TRBJ2-7, the V gene TRBV15; either TRBD1 or TRBD2 may supply D (5 bases each). There are 13 residues in the CDR3. CDR1 LNHNV and CDR2 YYDKDF come from the germline V gene (reference sequence). With 4 bases removed from V and 0 bases from J, the gap between germline ends came to 7 bases. CDR3 nucleotide sequence: TGTGCCACCAGCAACGGGGCCTCCTACGAGCAGTACTTC. Its translation: CATSNGASYEQYF.

This clonotype has only a few counts. The chain is built from TRBV4-1 and TRBJ2-1, with TRBD2 matching 9 bases. V gave up 1 base and J gave up 9 bases; unmatched junction bases: 7. Germline V gene lookup returns CDR1 MGHRA and CDR2 YSYEKL. This CDR3 spans 15 amino acids. The CDR3 here is CASSQGAGGPFEQFF. The CDR3 DNA reads TGCGCCAGCAGCCAAGGGGCGGGAGGGCCTTTTGAGCAGTTCTTC.

V usage is TRBV5-1 and J usage is TRBJ1-4, with D possibly matching TRBD1 (5 bases). V gave up 4 bases and J gave up 8 bases, with 21 bases separating them. Germline loops: CDR1 SGHRS, CDR2 YFSETQ. This CDR3 is built from 16 residues. The CDR3 protein is CASSRTGDGYGEKLFF. DNA for the CDR3: TGCGCCAGCAGCCGGACCGGGGACGGCTACGGCGAAAAACTGTTTTTT.

This clonotype showed up just a few times. CDR3 region: CSARGPSYEQYF. In nucleotides, the CDR3 is TGCAGTGCCCGAGGACCGAGCTACGAGCAGTACTTC. The rearrangement links TRBV20-1 to TRBJ2-7; D call uncertain. Trimming stripped 6 bases from V and 3 bases from J, with 12 bases between. The CDR3 extends over 12 amino acids. Germline values: CDR1 DFQATT, CDR2 SNEGSKA (reference sequence).

This clonotype was found a few times. The genes are TRBV29-1 and TRBJ2-7; the D gene is possibly TRBD2 (5 bases). The CDR3 extends over 12 amino acids. The V gene lost 2 bases and the J gene lost 1 base, with 6 bases spanning the gap. From germline, CDR1 is SQVTM and CDR2 ANQGSEA. CDR3 amino acids: CSVERDSYEQYF. Here the CDR3 DNA reads TGCAGCGTTGAACGGGATTCCTACGAGCAGTACTTC.

This clonotype was detected ten times or more. The chain combines TRBV15 with TRBJ2-5, with 10 nucleotides matching TRBD1. CDR1 and CDR2 from the germline V gene are LNHNV and YYDKDF (reference sequence). The V gene end was trimmed by 5 bases and the J gene end by 4 bases; junction bases not matched to a gene: 7. The length of the CDR3 is 15 residues. The CDR3: CATSRRDRGLETQYF. In DNA, the CDR3 is TGTGCCACCAGCCGCCGGGACAGGGGTCTAGAGACCCAGTACTTC.

This clonotype was picked up one time. CDR3 coding DNA: TGCAGTGCTAGAGATCTGCGGGGTCAGCCCCAGCATTTT. Its protein is CSARDLRGQPQHF. The chain has TRBV20-1 and TRBJ1-5; no clear D gene. The CDR3 extends over 13 amino acids. V lost 0 bases to trimming and J lost 6 bases, with 9 bases between them. CDR1 and CDR2 from the germline V gene are DFQATT and SNEGSKA (reference sequence).

This clonotype appeared many times. The genes are TRBV5-1 and TRBJ1-4; no firm D call. V shed 4 bases and J shed 2 bases, with 12 bases lying between them. The germline gives CDR1 SGHRS, CDR2 YFSETQ. This CDR3 is 15 amino acids long. In DNA, the CDR3 is TGCGCCAGCAGCCCTGACGGACGGACTAATGAAAAACTGTTTTTT. This encodes CASSPDGRTNEKLFF.

V gene TRBV7-2 combines with J gene TRBJ2-7; 10 bases match TRBD2. The CDR3 contains 13 residues. The germline V gene encodes CDR1 SGHTA and CDR2 FQGNSA. Trimming at V came to 9 bases and at J to 3 bases, leaving 5 bases not matched to a gene. In DNA, the CDR3 is TGTGCCAGACGAGCTAGCGGGAGCTACGAGCAGTACTTC. It translates to CARRASGSYEQYF.

This clonotype was detected a few times. The chain carries TRBV9 and TRBJ2-1; D is ambiguous. Deletions cut 1 base from V and 7 bases from J, with 6 bases between. Looked up from germline, CDR1 is SGDLS and CDR2 is YYNGEE. The CDR3 covers 12 residues. The chain's CDR3 is CASSVPPNEQFF. As DNA, the CDR3 is TGTGCCAGCAGCGTACCCCCAAATGAGCAGTTCTTC.

The genes are TRBV7-2 and TRBJ2-1; unclear D gene. Deletions cut 3 bases from V and 15 bases from J, with 12 bases between. Germline lookup yields CDR1 SGHTA and CDR2 FQGNSA. CDR3 length equals 11 residues. As DNA, the CDR3 is TGTGCCAGCAGCTTCCCCGAACACATGTTCTTC. Translated, it gives CASSFPEHMFF.

V gene TRBV10-3 combines with J gene TRBJ2-7; D remains ambiguous. CDR1 and CDR2 from the germline V gene are ENHRY and SYGVKD. V gave up 4 bases and J gave up 2 bases, with 9 bases separating them. CDR3 length equals 13 residues. The CDR3 coding sequence is TGTGCCATCAGTGGGTGGGGTACCTACGAGCAGTACTTC. Its translation: CAISGWGTYEQYF.

The chain has TRBV20-1 and TRBJ2-2; D is unclear. Germline V gene sequence: CDR1 DFQATT, CDR2 SNEGSKA (reference sequence). Trimming removed 1 base from V and 7 bases from J, with 16 bases in between. The CDR3 length is 15 residues. CDR3 DNA sequence: TGCAGTGCTAGAGGGAGAGGAGATAGTGACGGGGAGCTGTTTTTT. It encodes CSARGRGDSDGELFF.

This clonotype came up many times. The J gene is TRBJ2-7, the V gene TRBV20-1; 7 bases map to TRBD1. This CDR3 comprises 14 residues. Germline CDR1 is DFQATT and CDR2 is SNEGSKA (reference sequence). Trimming at V came to 5 bases and at J to 0 bases, leaving 7 bases not matched to a gene. The CDR3 spells CSALGQLSSYEQYF. CDR3 sequence (DNA): TGCAGTGCTTTGGGACAGTTGAGCTCCTACGAGCAGTACTTC.

In nucleotides, the CDR3 is TGTGCCAGCAGCTTAGCGGGGGACAGGGCCCATCCCAAGGAGCAGTTCTTC. Amino acids: CASSLAGDRAHPKEQFF. V is TRBV7-9 and J is TRBJ2-1, with 9 bases lining up with TRBD1. Germline values: CDR1 SEHNR, CDR2 FQNEAQ (reference sequence). This CDR3 is 17 amino acids long. V shed 0 bases and J 10 bases; nucleotides not matched to a gene: 13.

This clonotype was observed many times. V and J are TRBV4-1 and TRBJ2-1; D is uncertain. Germline values: CDR1 MGHRA, CDR2 YSYEKL. The CDR3 covers 13 residues. Trimming took 0 bases from V and 14 from J, leaving 14 bases between them. Here the CDR3 reads CASSQDQASTEFF. CDR3 coding DNA: TGCGCCAGCAGCCAAGATCAGGCCTCAACAGAGTTCTTC.

This clonotype has just a few counts. V gene TRBV4-1 combines with J gene TRBJ1-2; D uncertain. In germline, CDR1 is MGHRA, CDR2 YSYEKL. The CDR3 runs to 12 residues. Trimming removed 2 bases at V and 7 bases at J, with 8 bases between. The CDR3 nucleotides are TGCGCCAGCAGCCAAAACACGGGTGGCTACACCTTC. Encoded protein: CASSQNTGGYTF.

This chain connects TRBV5-1 to TRBJ2-3; TRBD2 matches 16 bases. Germline V gene data show CDR1 as SGHRS and CDR2 as YFSETQ. There are 16 residues in the CDR3. V shed 4 bases and J 6 bases; nucleotides not matched to a gene: 5. This CDR3 is CASSPGLAGGPDTQYF. Written as DNA, the CDR3 is TGCGCCAGCAGCCCGGGACTAGCGGGAGGGCCGGATACGCAGTATTTT.

This clonotype has more than one count but fewer than ten. The chain combines TRBV20-1 with TRBJ2-3, with D unclear. Deletions cut 3 bases from V and 2 bases from J, with 15 bases between. The CDR3 is 15 residues long. Germline lookup yields CDR1 DFQATT and CDR2 SNEGSKA (reference sequence). The CDR3 loop reads CSARAEADNTDTQYF. CDR3 nucleotide sequence: TGCAGTGCTAGGGCAGAGGCAGACAACACAGATACGCAGTATTTT.

The V call is TRBV27, the J call TRBJ2-2; D is perhaps TRBD2 (5 bases). The CDR3 contains 16 residues. CDR1 and CDR2 (germline): MNHEY, SMNVEV (reference sequence). Trimming removed 4 bases from V and 0 bases from J, with 12 bases in between. CDR3 amino acids: CASSSELEPNTGELFF. The CDR3 coding sequence is TGTGCCAGCAGTTCCGAACTAGAACCGAACACCGGGGAGCTGTTTTTT.

This clonotype was seen a few times. V usage is TRBV6-1 and J usage is TRBJ2-7, with TRBD1 identical over 9 bases. The CDR3 runs 14 residues. V lost 7 bases and J lost 0; bases outside the gene matches: 4. From germline, CDR1 is MNHNS and CDR2 SASEGT. Written as DNA, the CDR3 is TGTGCCAGCAAGGCGGACAGGGGCTCCTACGAGCAGTACTTC. It specifies CASKADRGSYEQYF.

This chain connects TRBV29-1 to TRBJ2-7; 7 bases fit TRBD2. J lost 1 base, V lost 4 bases, and 4 bases had no gene match. The CDR3 runs 13 residues. CDR1 is SQVTM and CDR2 is ANQGSEA in the germline V gene. CDR3 bases: TGCAGCGTTGGGGCGGGAGCGTCCTACGAGCAGTACTTC. Amino acid sequence: CSVGAGASYEQYF.

V is TRBV4-1 and J is TRBJ2-4; D unresolved. Trimming took 0 bases from V and 3 from J, leaving 12 bases between them. CDR1 and CDR2 (germline): MGHRA, YSYEKL. The CDR3 runs to 16 residues. The CDR3 protein is CASSQDKALGKNIQYF. In DNA form, the CDR3 reads TGCGCCAGCAGCCAAGACAAGGCACTCGGCAAAAACATTCAGTACTTC.

This chain links TRBV29-1 with TRBJ2-7; TRBD2 aligns across 12 bases. Germline V gives CDR1 SQVTM, CDR2 ANQGSEA. V dropped 4 bases and J dropped 2; count of bases not matched to a gene: 6. The CDR3 contains 15 residues. CDR3 bases: TGCAGCGTTGGAATGCTAGCGGGAGGGACCTACGAGCAGTACTTC. It yields the protein CSVGMLAGGTYEQYF.

In this sample, this clonotype turned up a few times. Here the CDR3 DNA reads TGCGCCAGCAGCCACATGGGGTTGCCCTCTGGAAACACCATATATTTT. This translates into CASSHMGLPSGNTIYF. This chain connects TRBV4-1 to TRBJ1-3, with D unclear. The V gene lost 3 bases and the J gene lost 0 bases, with 12 bases spanning the gap. The V gene's germline CDR1 is MGHRA and CDR2 YSYEKL. The CDR3 consists of 16 residues.

This clonotype was counted between two and nine times. The V call is TRBV4-2, the J call TRBJ2-2; TRBD1 agrees at 11 bases. V lost 0 bases and J lost 4; bases outside the gene matches: 4. The germline gives CDR1 LGHNA, CDR2 YNFKEQ. CDR3 length: 17 amino acids. The CDR3 DNA reads TGTGCCAGCAGCCAAGATGGACAGGGGGCGATCACCGGGGAGCTGTTTTTT. Its translation is CASSQDGQGAITGELFF.

The V and J genes are TRBV6-1 and TRBJ2-3, with a tentative D call TRBD2 (7 bases). V was pared by 8 bases and J by 0 bases, with 15 bases between. Germline assignment: CDR1 MNHNS and CDR2 SASEGT. The CDR3 consists of 15 residues. Here the CDR3 reads CASARGAVSTDTQYF. Here the CDR3 DNA reads TGTGCCAGCGCCCGGGGGGCGGTGAGCACAGATACGCAGTATTTT.

This chain connects TRBV7-9 to TRBJ2-1; D remains unclear. In germline, CDR1 is SEHNR, CDR2 FQNEAQ (reference sequence). The V and J ends lost 4 bases and 2 bases respectively, with 12 bases between them. This CDR3 contains 15 residues. CDR3 sequence (DNA): TGTGCCAGCAGCTACCTCCAGGACCCCTACAATGAGCAGTTCTTC. The encoded protein is CASSYLQDPYNEQFF.

This clonotype was seen more than once but under ten times. This CDR3 reads CASSLGGIGTEAFF. The CDR3 DNA follows: TGTGCCAGCAGCTTGGGGGGGATTGGGACTGAAGCTTTCTTT. The chain employs TRBV5-8 and TRBJ1-1; possibly TRBD1 for D (5 bases). V lost 0 bases and J 5 bases, leaving 11 bases between the germline ends. The CDR3 is made up of 14 amino acids. CDR1 and CDR2 from the germline V gene are SGHTS and YDEGEE.